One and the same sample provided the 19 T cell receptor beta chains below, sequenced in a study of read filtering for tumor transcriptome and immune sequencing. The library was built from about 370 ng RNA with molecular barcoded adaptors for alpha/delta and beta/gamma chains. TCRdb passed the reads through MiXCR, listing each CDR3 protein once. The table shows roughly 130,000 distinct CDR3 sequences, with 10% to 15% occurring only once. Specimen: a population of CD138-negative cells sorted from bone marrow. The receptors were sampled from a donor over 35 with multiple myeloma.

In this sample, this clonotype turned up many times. CDR3 bases: TGTGCCAGCAGCTTAATGGGGACTAGAATGGATGAGCAGTTCTTC. It encodes CASSLMGTRMDEQFF. This chain joins TRBV7-3 and TRBJ2-1; 8 bases match TRBD2. This CDR3 is built from 15 residues. CDR1 SGHTA and CDR2 FQGTGA come from the germline V gene. Trimming cost V 1 base and J 8 bases; bases outside gene matches: 7.

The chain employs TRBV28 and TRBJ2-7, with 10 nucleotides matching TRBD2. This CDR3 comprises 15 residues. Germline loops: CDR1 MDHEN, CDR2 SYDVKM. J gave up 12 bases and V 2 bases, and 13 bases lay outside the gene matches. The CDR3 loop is CASSLSGTSARGLYF. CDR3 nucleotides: TGTGCCAGCAGTTTAAGTGGGACTAGCGCTAGAGGTTTGTACTTC.

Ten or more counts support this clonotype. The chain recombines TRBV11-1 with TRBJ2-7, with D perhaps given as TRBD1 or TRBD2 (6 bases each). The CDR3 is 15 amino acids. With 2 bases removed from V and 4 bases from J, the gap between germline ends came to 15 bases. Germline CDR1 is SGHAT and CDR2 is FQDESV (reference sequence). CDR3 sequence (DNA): TGTGCCAGCAGCTTATCGGGGGCTAATGGTTACGAGCAGTACTTC. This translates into CASSLSGANGYEQYF.

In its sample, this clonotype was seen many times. The CDR3 here is CASSLRGIGNEKLFF. In nucleotides, the CDR3 is TGCGCCAGCAGCTTAAGAGGGATCGGGAATGAAAAACTGTTTTTT. V is TRBV5-1 and J is TRBJ1-4; D is unresolved. Trimming removed 2 bases from V and 5 bases from J, with 13 bases in between. This CDR3 is built from 15 residues. Germline V gene sequence: CDR1 SGHRS, CDR2 YFSETQ.

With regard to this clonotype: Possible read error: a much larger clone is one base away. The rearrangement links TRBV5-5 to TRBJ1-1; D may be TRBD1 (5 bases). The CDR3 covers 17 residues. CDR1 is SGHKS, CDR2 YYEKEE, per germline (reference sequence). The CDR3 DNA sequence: TGCGCCAGCAGCCCGCGAGGGGTCAGGGTTCCCTCTAGTGAAGCTTTCTTT. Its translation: CASSPRGVRVPSSEAFF.

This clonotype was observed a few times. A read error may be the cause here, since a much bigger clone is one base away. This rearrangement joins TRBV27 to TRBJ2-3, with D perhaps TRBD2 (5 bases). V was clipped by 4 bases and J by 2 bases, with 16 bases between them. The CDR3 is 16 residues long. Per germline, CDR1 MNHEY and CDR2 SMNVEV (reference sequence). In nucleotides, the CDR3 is TGTGCCAGCAGTTCGCGGGCAGATGGGTCCACAGATACGCAGTATTTT. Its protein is CASSSRADGSTDTQYF.

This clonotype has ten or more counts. CDR3 amino acids: CASSFRGAYEQYF. DNA of the CDR3: TGTGCCAGCAGTTTTCGGGGTGCCTACGAGCAGTACTTC. The V call is TRBV12-3 or TRBV12-4, the J call TRBJ2-7; TRBD2 might be the D (5 bases). This CDR3 region has 13 residues. V was pared by 3 bases and J by 2 bases, with 8 bases between.

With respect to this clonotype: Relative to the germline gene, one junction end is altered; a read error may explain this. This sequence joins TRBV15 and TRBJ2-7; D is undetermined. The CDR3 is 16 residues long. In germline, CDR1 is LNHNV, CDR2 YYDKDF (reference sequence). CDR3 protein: CATSRDNRDSSCERYF. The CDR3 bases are TGTGCCACCAGCAGAGACAACAGAGATAGCTCCTGCGAGCGGTACTTC.

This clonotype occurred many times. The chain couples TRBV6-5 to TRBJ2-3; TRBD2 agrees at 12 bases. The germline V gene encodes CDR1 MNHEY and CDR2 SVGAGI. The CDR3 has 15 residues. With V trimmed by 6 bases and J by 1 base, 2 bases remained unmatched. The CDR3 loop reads CASRRTSGGTDTQYF. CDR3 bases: TGTGCCAGCAGACGGACTAGCGGGGGCACAGATACGCAGTATTTT.

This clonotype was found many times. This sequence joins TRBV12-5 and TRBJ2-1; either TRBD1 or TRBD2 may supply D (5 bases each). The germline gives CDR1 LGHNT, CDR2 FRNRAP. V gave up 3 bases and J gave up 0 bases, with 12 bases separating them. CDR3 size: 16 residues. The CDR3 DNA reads TGTGCTAGTGGTTTAAAGAGGGGCTTCTCCTACAATGAGCAGTTCTTC. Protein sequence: CASGLKRGFSYNEQFF.

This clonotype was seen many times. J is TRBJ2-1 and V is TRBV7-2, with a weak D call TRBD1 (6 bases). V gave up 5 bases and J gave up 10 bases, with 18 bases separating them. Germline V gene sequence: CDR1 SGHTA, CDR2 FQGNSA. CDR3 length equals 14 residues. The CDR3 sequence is CASSIRTGLNEQFF. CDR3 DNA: TGTGCCAGCAGCATTCGCACAGGGCTTAACGAGCAGTTCTTC.

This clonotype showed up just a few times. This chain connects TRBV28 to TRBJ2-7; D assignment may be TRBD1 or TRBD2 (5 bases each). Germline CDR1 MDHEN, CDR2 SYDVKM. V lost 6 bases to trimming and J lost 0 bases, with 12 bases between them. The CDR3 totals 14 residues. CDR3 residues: CASRDTGTSYEQYF. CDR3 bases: TGTGCCAGCAGGGACACCGGGACCTCCTACGAGCAGTACTTC.

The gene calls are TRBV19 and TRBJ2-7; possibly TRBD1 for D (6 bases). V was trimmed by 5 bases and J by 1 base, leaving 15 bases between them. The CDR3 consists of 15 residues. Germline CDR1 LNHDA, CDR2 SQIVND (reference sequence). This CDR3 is CASSLQGRGSYEQYF. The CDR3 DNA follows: TGTGCCAGTAGTTTACAGGGTCGGGGATCCTACGAGCAGTACTTC.

The CDR3 nucleotides read TGCGCCAGCAGCCCGACAGGGTTGGGTACCGGGGAGCTGTTTTTT. The encoded protein is CASSPTGLGTGELFF. The rearrangement uses TRBV5-1 and TRBJ2-2, with 7 bases identical to TRBD1. Germline V CDR1 and CDR2: SGHRS, YFSETQ. The CDR3 sequence is 15 residues long. With V trimmed by 4 bases and J by 5 bases, 8 bases remained unmatched. Drawing the rest from reference TRBV5-1 and TRBJ2-2, the complete variable domain is KAGVTQTPRYLIKTRGQQVTLSCSPISGHRSVSWYQQTPGQGLQFLFEYFSETQRNKGNFPGRFSGRQFSNSRSEMNVSTLELGDSALYLCASSPTGLGTGELFFGEGSRLTVL.

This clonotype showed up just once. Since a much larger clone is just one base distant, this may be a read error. DNA for the CDR3: TGTGCCTCCCGCCGGGACAGCCAAAGCGGCATTGAAGCTTTCTTT. It specifies CASRRDSQSGIEAFF. The V gene is TRBV30, the J gene TRBJ1-1; 7 bases are shared with TRBD1. This CDR3 contains 15 residues. Germline lookup yields CDR1 GTSNPN and CDR2 SVGIG (reference sequence). V was pared by 7 bases and J by 7 bases, with 18 bases of the junction left unmatched.

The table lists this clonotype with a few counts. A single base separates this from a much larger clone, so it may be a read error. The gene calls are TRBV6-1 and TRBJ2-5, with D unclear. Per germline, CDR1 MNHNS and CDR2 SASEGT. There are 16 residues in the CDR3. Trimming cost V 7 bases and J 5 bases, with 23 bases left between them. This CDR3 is CASMELSRAIQETQYF. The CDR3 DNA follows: TGTGCCAGCATGGAGCTTTCTAGAGCGATCCAGGAGACCCAGTACTTC.

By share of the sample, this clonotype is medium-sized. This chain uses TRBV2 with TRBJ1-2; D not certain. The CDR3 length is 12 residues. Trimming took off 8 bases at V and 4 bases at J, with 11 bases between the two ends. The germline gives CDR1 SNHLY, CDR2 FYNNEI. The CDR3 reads CASLATAYGYTF. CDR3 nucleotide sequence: TGTGCCAGCCTAGCGACGGCCTATGGCTACACCTTC.

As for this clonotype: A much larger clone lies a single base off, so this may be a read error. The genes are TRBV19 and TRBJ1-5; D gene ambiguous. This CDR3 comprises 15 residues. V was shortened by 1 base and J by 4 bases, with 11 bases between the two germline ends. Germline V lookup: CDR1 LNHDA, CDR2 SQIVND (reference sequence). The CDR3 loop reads CASSIGPGRNQPQHF. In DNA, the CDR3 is TGTGCCAGTAGTATAGGACCAGGACGGAATCAGCCCCAGCATTTT.

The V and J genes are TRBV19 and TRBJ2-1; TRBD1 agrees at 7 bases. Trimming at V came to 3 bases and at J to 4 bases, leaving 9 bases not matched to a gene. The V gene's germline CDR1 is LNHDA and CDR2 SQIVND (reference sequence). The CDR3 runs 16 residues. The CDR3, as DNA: TGTGCCAGTAGTATTTTCGACAGGGTGGGGTACAATGAGCAGTTCTTC. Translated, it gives CASSIFDRVGYNEQFF. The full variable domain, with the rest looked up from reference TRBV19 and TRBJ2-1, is DGGITQSPKYLFRKEGQNVTLSCEQNLNHDAMYWYRQDPGQGLRLIYYSQIVNDFQKGDIAEGYSVSREKKESFPLTVTSAQKNPTAFYLCASSIFDRVGYNEQFFGPGTRLTVL.